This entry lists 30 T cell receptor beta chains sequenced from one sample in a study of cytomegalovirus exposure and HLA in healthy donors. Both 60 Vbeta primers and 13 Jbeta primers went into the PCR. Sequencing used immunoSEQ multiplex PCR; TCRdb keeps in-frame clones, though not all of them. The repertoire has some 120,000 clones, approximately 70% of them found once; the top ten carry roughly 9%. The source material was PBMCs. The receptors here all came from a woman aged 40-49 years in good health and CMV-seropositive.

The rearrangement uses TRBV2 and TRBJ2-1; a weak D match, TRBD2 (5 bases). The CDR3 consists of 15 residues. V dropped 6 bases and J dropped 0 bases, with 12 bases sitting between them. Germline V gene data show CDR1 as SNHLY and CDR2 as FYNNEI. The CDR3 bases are TGTGCCAGCAGACCAGCGGAGTTCTCCTACAATGAGCAGTTCTTC. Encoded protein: CASRPAEFSYNEQFF.

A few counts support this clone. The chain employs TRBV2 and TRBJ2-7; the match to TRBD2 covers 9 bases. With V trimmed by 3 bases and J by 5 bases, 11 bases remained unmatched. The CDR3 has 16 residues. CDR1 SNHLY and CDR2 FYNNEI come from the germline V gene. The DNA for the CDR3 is TGTGCCAGCAGTGATCTGGGGACTAGCTTTTACCACGAGCAGTACTTC. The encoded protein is CASSDLGTSFYHEQYF.

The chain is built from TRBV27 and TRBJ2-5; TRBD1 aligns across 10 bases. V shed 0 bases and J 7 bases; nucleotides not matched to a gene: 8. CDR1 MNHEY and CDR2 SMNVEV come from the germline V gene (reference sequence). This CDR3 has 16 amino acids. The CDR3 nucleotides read TGTGCCAGCAGTTTATCCGGGACAGGGGCGGCAAGGACCCAGTACTTC. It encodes CASSLSGTGAARTQYF.

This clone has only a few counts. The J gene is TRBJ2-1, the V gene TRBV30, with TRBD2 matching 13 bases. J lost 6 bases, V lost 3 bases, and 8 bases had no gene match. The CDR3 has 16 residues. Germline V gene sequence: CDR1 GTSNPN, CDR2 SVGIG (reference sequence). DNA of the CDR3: TGTGCCTGGAGCCAGGGGGGACTAGCGGGAACCAATGAGCAGTTCTTC. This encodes CAWSQGGLAGTNEQFF.

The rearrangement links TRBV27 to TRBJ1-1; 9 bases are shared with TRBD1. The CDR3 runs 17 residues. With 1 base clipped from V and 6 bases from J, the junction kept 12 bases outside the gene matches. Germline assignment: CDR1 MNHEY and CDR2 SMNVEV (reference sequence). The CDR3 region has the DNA TGTGCCAGCAGTTTATTAAACAGGGGGCTAACTACTGCTGAAGCTTTCTTT. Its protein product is CASSLLNRGLTTAEAFF.

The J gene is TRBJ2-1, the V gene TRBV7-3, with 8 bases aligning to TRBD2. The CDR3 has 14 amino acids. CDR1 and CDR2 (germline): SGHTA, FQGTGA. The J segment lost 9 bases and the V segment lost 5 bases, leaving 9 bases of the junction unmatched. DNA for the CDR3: TGTGCCAGCAGCGCGAACCTAGCGGGTGGTGAGCAGTTCTTC. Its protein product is CASSANLAGGEQFF. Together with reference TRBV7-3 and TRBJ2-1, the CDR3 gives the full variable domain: GAGVSQTPSNKVTEKGKYVELRCDPISGHTALYWYRQSLGQGPEFLIYFQGTGAADDSGLPNDRFFAVRPEGSVSTLKIQRTERGDSAVYLCASSANLAGGEQFFGPGTRLTVL.

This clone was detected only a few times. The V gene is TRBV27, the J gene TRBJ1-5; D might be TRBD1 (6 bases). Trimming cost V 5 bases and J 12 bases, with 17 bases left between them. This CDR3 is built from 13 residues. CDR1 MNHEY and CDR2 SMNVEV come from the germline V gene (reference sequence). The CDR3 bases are TGTGCCAGCAGTGAATTTCAGACAGGAGTCCAGCATTTT. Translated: CASSEFQTGVQHF.

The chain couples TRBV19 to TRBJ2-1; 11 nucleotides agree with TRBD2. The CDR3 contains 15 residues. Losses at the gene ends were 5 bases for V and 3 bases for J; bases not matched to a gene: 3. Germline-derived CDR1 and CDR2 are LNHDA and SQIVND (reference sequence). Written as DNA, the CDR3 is TGTGCCAGTAGTTCGGGACTAGCGGACTACAATGAGCAGTTCTTC. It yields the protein CASSSGLADYNEQFF.

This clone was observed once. The CDR3 sequence: CASSYSLGGEQYF. For the CDR3, the DNA is TGTGCCAGCAGTTACTCGTTAGGCGGCGAGCAGTACTTC. The rearrangement links TRBV6-5 to TRBJ2-7; D ambiguous. Germline-derived CDR1 and CDR2 are MNHEY and SVGAGI. Trimming left V 0 bases short and J 6 bases short, with 9 bases between. This CDR3 has 13 residues.

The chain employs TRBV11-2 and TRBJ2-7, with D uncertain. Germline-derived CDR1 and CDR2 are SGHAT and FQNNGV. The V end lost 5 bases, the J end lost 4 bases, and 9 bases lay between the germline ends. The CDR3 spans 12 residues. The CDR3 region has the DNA TGTGCCAGCAGCCCTATAACTTACGAGCAGTACTTC. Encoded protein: CASSPITYEQYF.

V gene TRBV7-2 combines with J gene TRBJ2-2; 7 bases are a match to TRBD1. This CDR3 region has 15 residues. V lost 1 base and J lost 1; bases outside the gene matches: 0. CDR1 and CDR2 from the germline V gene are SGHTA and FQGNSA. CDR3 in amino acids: CASSLGTGNTGELFF. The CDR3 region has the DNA TGTGCCAGCAGCTTAGGGACAGGGAACACCGGGGAGCTGTTTTTT.

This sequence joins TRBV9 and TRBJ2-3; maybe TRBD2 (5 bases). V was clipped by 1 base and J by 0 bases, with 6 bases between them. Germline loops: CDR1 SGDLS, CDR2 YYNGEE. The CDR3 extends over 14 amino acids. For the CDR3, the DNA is TGTGCCAGCAGCGTATCGGGGAGCACAGATACGCAGTATTTT. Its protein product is CASSVSGSTDTQYF.

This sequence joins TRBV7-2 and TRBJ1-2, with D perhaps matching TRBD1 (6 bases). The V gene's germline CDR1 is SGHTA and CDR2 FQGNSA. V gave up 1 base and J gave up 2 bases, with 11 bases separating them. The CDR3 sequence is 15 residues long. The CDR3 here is CASSLEQGKNYGYTF. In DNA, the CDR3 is TGTGCCAGCAGCTTAGAGCAGGGGAAGAACTATGGCTACACCTTC.

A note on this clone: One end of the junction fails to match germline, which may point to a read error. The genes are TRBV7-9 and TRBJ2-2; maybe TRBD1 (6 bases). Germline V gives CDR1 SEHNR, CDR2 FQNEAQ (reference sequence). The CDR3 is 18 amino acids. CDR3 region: CSSSQDSGEGPNTGELFF. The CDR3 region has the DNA TGTTCCAGCAGCCAGGACAGTGGCGAGGGCCCGAACACCGGGGAGCTGTTTTTT.

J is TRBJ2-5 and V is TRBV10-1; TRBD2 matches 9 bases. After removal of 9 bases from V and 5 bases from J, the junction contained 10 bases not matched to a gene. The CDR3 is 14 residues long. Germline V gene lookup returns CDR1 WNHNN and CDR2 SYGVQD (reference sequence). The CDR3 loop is CASTSAGGRETQYF. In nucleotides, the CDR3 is TGCGCCAGTACCTCAGCGGGAGGCCGGGAGACCCAGTACTTC.

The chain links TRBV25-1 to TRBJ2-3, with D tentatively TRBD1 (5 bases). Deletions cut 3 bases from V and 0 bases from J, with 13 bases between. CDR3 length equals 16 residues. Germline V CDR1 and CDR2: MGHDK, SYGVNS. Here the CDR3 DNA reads TGTGCCAGCAGTGATTTAGGGGTACCCAGCACAGATACGCAGTATTTT. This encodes CASSDLGVPSTDTQYF.

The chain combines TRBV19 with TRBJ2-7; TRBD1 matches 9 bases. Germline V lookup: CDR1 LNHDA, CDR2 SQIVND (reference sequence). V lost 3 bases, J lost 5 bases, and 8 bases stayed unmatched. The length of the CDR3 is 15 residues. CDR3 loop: CASSMTGTGNNEQYF. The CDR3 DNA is TGTGCCAGTAGTATGACCGGGACAGGGAACAACGAGCAGTACTTC.

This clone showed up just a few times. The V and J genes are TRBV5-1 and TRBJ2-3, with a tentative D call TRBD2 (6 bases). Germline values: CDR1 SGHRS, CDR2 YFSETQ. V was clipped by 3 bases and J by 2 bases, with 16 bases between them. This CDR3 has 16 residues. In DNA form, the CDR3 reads TGCGCCAGCAGCTCGGAGGGCGGCGGAGTCACAGATACGCAGTATTTT. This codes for CASSSEGGGVTDTQYF.

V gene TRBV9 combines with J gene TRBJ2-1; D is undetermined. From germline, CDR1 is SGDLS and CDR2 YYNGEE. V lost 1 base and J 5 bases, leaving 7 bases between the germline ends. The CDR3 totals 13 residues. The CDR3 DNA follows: TGTGCCAGCAGCGTACCTTATAACAATGAGCAGTTCTTC. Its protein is CASSVPYNNEQFF.

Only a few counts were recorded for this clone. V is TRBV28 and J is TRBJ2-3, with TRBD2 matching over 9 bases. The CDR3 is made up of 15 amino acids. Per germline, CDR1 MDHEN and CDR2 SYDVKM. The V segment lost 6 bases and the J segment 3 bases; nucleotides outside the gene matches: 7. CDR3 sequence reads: CASSSGREGTDTQYF. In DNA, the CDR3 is TGTGCCAGCAGCTCCGGGCGGGAGGGGACAGATACGCAGTATTTT.

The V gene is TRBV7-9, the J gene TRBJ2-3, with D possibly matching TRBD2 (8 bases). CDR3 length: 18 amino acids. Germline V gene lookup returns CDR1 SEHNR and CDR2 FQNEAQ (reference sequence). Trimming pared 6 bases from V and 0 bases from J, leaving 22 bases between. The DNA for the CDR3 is TGTGCCAGCAGACGAGGGGGCCGGGAGGGCCCGAGCACAGATACGCAGTATTTT. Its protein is CASRRGGREGPSTDTQYF.

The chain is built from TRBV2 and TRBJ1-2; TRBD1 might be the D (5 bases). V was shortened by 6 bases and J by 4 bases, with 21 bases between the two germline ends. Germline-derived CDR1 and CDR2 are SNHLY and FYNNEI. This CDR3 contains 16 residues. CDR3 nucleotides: TGTGCCAGCAGCCGCAATGCTTTCGGGGGAAGCTATGGCTACACCTTC. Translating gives CASSRNAFGGSYGYTF.

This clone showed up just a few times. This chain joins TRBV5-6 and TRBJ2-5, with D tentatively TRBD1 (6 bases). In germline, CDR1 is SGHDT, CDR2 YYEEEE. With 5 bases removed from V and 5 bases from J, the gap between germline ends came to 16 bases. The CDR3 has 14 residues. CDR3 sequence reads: CASSAQGLRETQYF. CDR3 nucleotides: TGTGCCAGCAGTGCACAGGGTTTAAGGGAGACCCAGTACTTC.

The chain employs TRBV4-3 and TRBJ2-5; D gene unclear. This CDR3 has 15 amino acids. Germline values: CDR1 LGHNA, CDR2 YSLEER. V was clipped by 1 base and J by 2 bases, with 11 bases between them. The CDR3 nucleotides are TGCGCCAGCAGCCAAGCATGGGCAGCTCAAGAGACCCAGTACTTC. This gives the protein CASSQAWAAQETQYF.

The CDR3 coding sequence is TGTGCCAGCAGCGGGACTAGCGCACAGTACACCGGGGAGCTGTTTTTT. This sequence encodes CASSGTSAQYTGELFF. This sequence joins TRBV5-4 and TRBJ2-2, with 10 positions matching TRBD2. The CDR3 has 16 amino acids. V lost 4 bases, J lost 3 bases, and 6 bases stayed unmatched. Per the germline V gene, CDR1 is SGHNT and CDR2 is YYREEE (reference sequence).

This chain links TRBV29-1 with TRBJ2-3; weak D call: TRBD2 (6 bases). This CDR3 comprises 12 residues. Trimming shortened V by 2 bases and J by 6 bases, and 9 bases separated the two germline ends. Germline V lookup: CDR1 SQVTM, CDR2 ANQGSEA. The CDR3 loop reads CSVESGGDTQYF. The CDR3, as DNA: TGCAGCGTTGAATCTGGGGGGGATACGCAGTATTTT.

CDR3 in amino acids: CASSLGQDPVRYTF. The CDR3 coding sequence is TGTGCCAGCAGCTTGGGACAGGACCCGGTGCGCTACACCTTC. This chain connects TRBV5-4 to TRBJ1-2, with a possible D match to TRBD1 (6 bases). Trimming left V 0 bases short and J 9 bases short, with 15 bases between. The germline gives CDR1 SGHNT, CDR2 YYREEE (reference sequence). The CDR3 is 14 amino acids.

The CDR3 is CASSLWPSGRTDTQYF. The CDR3 DNA is TGTGCCAGCAGCTTGTGGCCTAGCGGGAGGACAGATACGCAGTATTTT. The V gene is TRBV5-4, the J gene TRBJ2-3; 11 bases are a match to TRBD2. The CDR3 has 16 amino acids. CDR1 is SGHNT, CDR2 YYREEE, per germline (reference sequence). Germline trimming cut 1 base from V and 3 bases from J; bases unmatched to any gene: 4.

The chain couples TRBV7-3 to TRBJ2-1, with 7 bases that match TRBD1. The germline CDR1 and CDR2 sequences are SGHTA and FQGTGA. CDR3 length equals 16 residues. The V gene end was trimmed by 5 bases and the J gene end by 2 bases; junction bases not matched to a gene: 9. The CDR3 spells CASSPTRQGTYNEQFF. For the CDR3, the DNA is TGTGCCAGCAGCCCCACCCGACAGGGAACCTACAATGAGCAGTTCTTC.

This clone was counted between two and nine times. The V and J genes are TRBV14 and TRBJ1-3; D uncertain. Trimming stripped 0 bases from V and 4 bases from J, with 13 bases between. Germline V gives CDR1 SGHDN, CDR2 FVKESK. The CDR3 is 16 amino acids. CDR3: CASSQEPGFRGNTIYF. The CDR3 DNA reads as TGTGCCAGCAGCCAAGAGCCGGGATTCAGAGGAAACACCATATATTTT.